Listed here are 27 T cell receptor beta chains from one sample, sequenced in a study of shared clonotypes between healthy human individuals. Naive-designated CD8 cells lacked CD45RO, were positively enriched for CCR7, and omitted terminally differentiated effector memory CD45RA+ cells. Repertoires were generated with immunoSEQ multiplex PCR, while TCRdb's copy carries only in-frame clones and drops some. This table holds around 2,000,000 clones, about 95% found once. Sequenced sample: naive CD8+ T cells sorted from blood. All receptors derive from a man between 18 and 29 years old in good health.

This chain links TRBV5-1 with TRBJ2-5, with unresolved D. Trimming cost V 3 bases and J 2 bases, with 14 bases left between them. CDR3 length equals 15 residues. Germline lookup yields CDR1 SGHRS and CDR2 YFSETQ. Here the CDR3 reads CASSSPQLVQETQYF. The CDR3 coding sequence is TGCGCCAGCAGCTCCCCACAGTTAGTTCAAGAGACCCAGTACTTC.

V gene TRBV4-1 combines with J gene TRBJ1-6, with D unresolved. The V and J ends lost 0 bases and 14 bases respectively, with 17 bases between them. Germline values: CDR1 MGHRA, CDR2 YSYEKL. CDR3 length: 15 residues. This CDR3 is CASSQDPWGDTTLHF. The CDR3 DNA reads TGCGCCAGCAGCCAAGATCCATGGGGTGACACAACCCTCCACTTT.

CDR3 amino acids: CASSPVTSGGSYEQYF. CDR3 coding DNA: TGTGCCAGCAGCCCCGTCACCTCAGGGGGCTCCTACGAGCAGTACTTC. V usage is TRBV5-8 and J usage is TRBJ2-7; TRBD1 matches 7 bases. This CDR3 has 16 residues. V was clipped by 4 bases and J by 0 bases; unmatched bases: 10. Germline assignment: CDR1 SGHTS and CDR2 YDEGEE.

This rearrangement joins TRBV5-4 to TRBJ1-6; TRBD1 might be the D (6 bases). V lost 4 bases, J lost 5 bases, and 19 bases lay in between. This CDR3 comprises 17 residues. From germline, CDR1 is SGHNT and CDR2 YYREEE (reference sequence). CDR3 sequence: CASSAPEDRGDNSPLHF. In nucleotides, the CDR3 is TGTGCCAGCAGCGCGCCGGAGGACAGAGGTGATAATTCACCCCTCCACTTT.

This rearrangement joins TRBV13 to TRBJ2-7; D not certain. V gave up 2 bases and J gave up 2 bases, with 13 bases separating them. The germline gives CDR1 PRHDT, CDR2 FYEKMQ (reference sequence). The CDR3 has 15 residues. The CDR3 DNA reads as TGTGCCAGCAGCTTATCGGGCGCAAAGGCCTACGAGCAGTACTTC. Translating gives CASSLSGAKAYEQYF.

This chain links TRBV30 with TRBJ2-3; possibly TRBD1 for D (5 bases). This CDR3 has 14 amino acids. V was shortened by 4 bases and J by 4 bases, with 15 bases between the two germline ends. The germline V gene has CDR1 GTSNPN and CDR2 SVGIG (reference sequence). The CDR3 protein is CAWTKGQGSDTQYF. As DNA, the CDR3 is TGTGCCTGGACTAAGGGGCAGGGATCAGATACGCAGTATTTT.

V and J are TRBV13 and TRBJ2-3; 8 nucleotides match TRBD1. Per the germline V gene, CDR1 is PRHDT and CDR2 is FYEKMQ (reference sequence). The ends lost 6 bases at V and 2 bases at J; junction bases unmatched: 7. CDR3 length: 15 amino acids. Here the CDR3 DNA reads TGTGCCAGCAGGAACTCGGGACAGGACACAGATACGCAGTATTTT. Residues: CASRNSGQDTDTQYF.

This clone was recorded a few times. The same CDR3 can be traced to other DNA sequences in this sample. The chain links TRBV27 to TRBJ1-2, with 7 bases aligning to TRBD1. The CDR3 has 13 residues. Germline CDR1 and CDR2: MNHEY and SMNVEV (reference sequence). The V and J ends lost 3 bases and 3 bases, in that order; junction bases with no gene match: 1. The CDR3, as DNA: TGTGCCAGCAGTTTCCAGGGGGACTATGGCTACACCTTC. Encoded protein: CASSFQGDYGYTF.

This chain uses TRBV7-2 with TRBJ2-7; D is ambiguous. Germline values: CDR1 SGHTA, CDR2 FQGNSA. The V end lost 1 base, the J end lost 3 bases, and 10 bases lay between the germline ends. The CDR3 length is 14 residues. In nucleotides, the CDR3 is TGTGCCAGCAGCTTAGGCGGCATTTTCTACGAGCAGTACTTC. The encoded protein is CASSLGGIFYEQYF.

This chain uses TRBV5-6 with TRBJ2-1, with 8 bases identical to TRBD1. The V and J ends lost 2 bases and 9 bases, in that order; junction bases with no gene match: 7. CDR1 SGHDT and CDR2 YYEEEE come from the germline V gene. The CDR3 extends over 14 amino acids. CDR3 coding DNA: TGTGCCAGCAGCTTAGGGACAGGTTGGAGTGAGCAGTTCTTC. Translated, it gives CASSLGTGWSEQFF.

The rearrangement links TRBV27 to TRBJ2-7; D might be TRBD2 (6 bases). The CDR3 totals 15 residues. Germline V gives CDR1 MNHEY, CDR2 SMNVEV (reference sequence). V dropped 1 base and J dropped 4 bases, with 14 bases sitting between them. The CDR3 protein is CASSLFWGEGYEQYF. CDR3 in DNA: TGTGCCAGCAGTTTATTTTGGGGGGAAGGGTACGAGCAGTACTTC.

The table lists this clone with a count of one. The identical CDR3 is also encoded by other nucleotide sequences in the sample. V gene TRBV4-3 combines with J gene TRBJ2-7, with 7 bases lining up with TRBD1. Trimming cost V 1 base and J 0 bases; bases outside gene matches: 6. This CDR3 has 16 amino acids. Germline lookup yields CDR1 LGHNA and CDR2 YSLEER. CDR3 nucleotide sequence: TGCGCCAGCAGCCAAGGAGCCGGGACAGACTCCTACGAGCAGTACTTC. Translated: CASSQGAGTDSYEQYF.

Remarks on this clone: This specimen includes other DNA sequences encoding the same CDR3. The chain links TRBV6-5 to TRBJ2-2; 9 nucleotides line up with TRBD2. Germline V gene lookup returns CDR1 MNHEY and CDR2 SVGAGI. The CDR3 contains 16 residues. V lost 0 bases and J lost 3; bases outside the gene matches: 2. The CDR3 loop is CASSYSSGSYTGELFF. The DNA for the CDR3 is TGTGCCAGCAGTTACTCTAGCGGGAGTTACACCGGGGAGCTGTTTTTT.

This chain joins TRBV19 and TRBJ1-3, with 7 bases lining up with TRBD1. The CDR3 loop spans 15 amino acids. The germline gives CDR1 LNHDA, CDR2 SQIVND (reference sequence). With 3 bases clipped from V and 2 bases from J, the junction kept 4 bases outside the gene matches. This CDR3 reads CASSIDREPGNTIYF. Written as DNA, the CDR3 is TGTGCCAGTAGTATCGACAGGGAACCTGGAAACACCATATATTTT. Full variable domain (outside the CDR3, taken from reference TRBV19 and TRBJ1-3): DGGITQSPKYLFRKEGQNVTLSCEQNLNHDAMYWYRQDPGQGLRLIYYSQIVNDFQKGDIAEGYSVSREKKESFPLTVTSAQKNPTAFYLCASSIDREPGNTIYFGEGSWLTVV.

This clone was recorded only once. The sample holds other DNA sequences that translate to the same CDR3. The rearrangement uses TRBV29-1 and TRBJ1-2, with D uncertain. The ends were cut back, 4 bases at V and 2 bases at J, with 8 bases in the middle. CDR3 length equals 12 residues. The germline CDR1 and CDR2 sequences are SQVTM and ANQGSEA. CDR3 nucleotides: TGCAGCGTTGTAAGCAGCAACTATGGCTACACCTTC. It yields the protein CSVVSSNYGYTF.

The CDR3 here is CASSLPNSGVETQYF. DNA of the CDR3: TGTGCCAGCAGTTTACCCAATAGCGGGGTTGAGACCCAGTACTTC. This chain uses TRBV27 with TRBJ2-5; TRBD2 agrees at 8 bases. Looked up from germline, CDR1 is MNHEY and CDR2 is SMNVEV (reference sequence). Trimming at V came to 2 bases and at J to 5 bases, leaving 7 bases not matched to a gene. This CDR3 is built from 15 residues.

The CDR3 DNA reads as TGTGCCAGCCGTACGGGCGGGGAGCTGTTTTTT. This codes for CASRTGGELFF. V gene TRBV6-5 combines with J gene TRBJ2-2; D gene ambiguous. Germline lookup yields CDR1 MNHEY and CDR2 SVGAGI. Trimming left V 8 bases short and J 7 bases short, with 8 bases between. This CDR3 is built from 11 residues.

The chain employs TRBV6-1 and TRBJ2-2; 9 bases align to TRBD1. The germline CDR1 and CDR2 sequences are MNHNS and SASEGT. There are 14 residues in the CDR3. The J segment lost 8 bases and the V segment lost 1 base, leaving 2 bases of the junction unmatched. CDR3 bases: TGTGCCAGCAGTGAAGGGACAGGGGAAGGGGAGCTGTTTTTT. It specifies CASSEGTGEGELFF.

To note about this clone: This sample includes further DNA sequences coding for the same CDR3. The gene calls are TRBV4-1 and TRBJ2-7; D gene unclear. Germline assignment: CDR1 MGHRA and CDR2 YSYEKL. The CDR3 consists of 13 residues. With 1 base removed from V and 3 bases from J, the gap between germline ends came to 7 bases. The CDR3 DNA sequence: TGCGCCAGCAGCCAAGGATTAGGCTACGAGCAGTACTTC. This codes for CASSQGLGYEQYF.

The J gene is TRBJ2-7, the V gene TRBV7-3, with a weak D call TRBD1 (5 bases). The germline V and J ends were trimmed by 5 bases and 4 bases, with 18 bases remaining between them. The CDR3 extends over 15 amino acids. Per germline, CDR1 SGHTA and CDR2 FQGTGA. Written as DNA, the CDR3 is TGTGCCAGCAGCGAAGGGGCGTCAGAAGCATACGAGCAGTACTTC. Protein: CASSEGASEAYEQYF.

V and J are TRBV4-1 and TRBJ1-5, with D hard to call. From germline, CDR1 is MGHRA and CDR2 YSYEKL. V was clipped by 1 base and J by 6 bases, with 7 bases between them. The CDR3 totals 13 residues. CDR3 in amino acids: CASSQGRSQPQHF. CDR3 bases: TGCGCCAGCAGCCAAGGGCGCAGTCAGCCCCAGCATTTT.

The V gene is TRBV14, the J gene TRBJ1-4; 7 nucleotides match TRBD1. CDR1 is SGHDN, CDR2 FVKESK, per germline. The CDR3 extends over 14 amino acids. With V trimmed by 6 bases and J by 8 bases, 9 bases remained unmatched. The CDR3 sequence: CASSRDRVGEKLFF. The CDR3 nucleotides read TGTGCCAGCAGTCGTGACAGGGTTGGCGAAAAACTGTTTTTT.

The genes are TRBV5-6 and TRBJ1-1; maybe TRBD1 (5 bases). This CDR3 has 13 amino acids. Germline values: CDR1 SGHDT, CDR2 YYEEEE. Trimming removed 7 bases at V and 1 base at J, with 11 bases between. The CDR3 here is CASRSTGNTEAFF. CDR3 in DNA: TGTGCCAGCCGTTCTACAGGGAACACTGAAGCTTTCTTT.

The J gene is TRBJ2-5, the V gene TRBV10-2; D call uncertain. The V gene's germline CDR1 is WSHSY and CDR2 SAAADI. The V gene lost 7 bases and the J gene lost 4 bases, with 7 bases spanning the gap. The CDR3 extends over 11 amino acids. The CDR3 region has the DNA TGCGCCAGCACCGAAAGAGAGACCCAGTACTTC. It codes for CASTERETQYF.

This chain uses TRBV5-4 with TRBJ2-5; D unclear. CDR3 size: 13 residues. The germline V and J ends were trimmed by 1 base and 3 bases, with 7 bases remaining between them. Germline CDR1 SGHNT, CDR2 YYREEE (reference sequence). CDR3 DNA sequence: TGTGCCAGCAGCTTGCCGCCAAAAGAGACCCAGTACTTC. Amino acid sequence: CASSLPPKETQYF. Using reference TRBV5-4 and TRBJ2-5 for the parts outside the CDR3, the full variable domain is ETGVTQSPTHLIKTRGQQVTLRCSSQSGHNTVSWYQQALGQGPQFIFQYYREEENGRGNFPPRFSGLQFPNYSSELNVNALELDDSALYLCASSLPPKETQYFGPGTRLLVL.

In its sample, this clone was seen once. This rearrangement joins TRBV13 to TRBJ2-5; TRBD1 might be the D (6 bases). The CDR3 extends over 16 amino acids. V lost 1 base, J lost 3 bases, and 15 bases lay in between. Germline CDR1 reads PRHDT; CDR2 reads FYEKMQ (reference sequence). The CDR3 DNA is TGTGCCAGCAGCTTAGCCCCCACAGGGCTAGAAGAGACCCAGTACTTC. This codes for CASSLAPTGLEETQYF.

The CDR3 is CASSLDGLHEQFF. CDR3 DNA: TGTGCCAGCAGCTTAGACGGCTTGCATGAGCAGTTCTTC. The chain is built from TRBV11-2 and TRBJ2-1; D call uncertain. V lost 0 bases, J lost 8 bases, and 8 bases lay in between. There are 13 residues in the CDR3. The germline V gene encodes CDR1 SGHAT and CDR2 FQNNGV.